Below, 7 T cell receptor beta chains from the same sample are listed, as sequenced in a study of T cells in Graves' hyperthyroidism and ophthalmopathy. What was amplified from RNA transcripts were TCR beta CDR3 regions. First-round RT-PCR with HTBI primers amplified the TCR CDR3 region. One entry per CDR3 protein results from TCRdb running MiXCR on the multiplex PCR reads. The sample has fewer than 250,000 distinct CDR3 sequences, roughly 22% seen once. Material for sequencing was blood. All receptors come from a woman between 40 and 50 years old with Graves' ophthalmopathy.

This rearrangement joins TRBV15 to TRBJ2-5; D might be TRBD1 (5 bases). This CDR3 comprises 13 residues. The germline V gene encodes CDR1 LNHNV and CDR2 YYDKDF (reference sequence). The V end lost 9 bases, the J end lost 1 base, and 12 bases lay between the germline ends. The CDR3 protein is CATGSRAQETQYF. CDR3 nucleotide sequence: TGTGCCACGGGAAGCAGGGCCCAAGAGACCCAGTACTTC.

This chain uses TRBV7-2 with TRBJ1-1, with D uncertain. The CDR3 is made up of 14 amino acids. V lost 2 bases, J lost 6 bases, and 13 bases lay in between. Germline V gives CDR1 SGHTA, CDR2 FQGNSA. CDR3 sequence (DNA): TGTGCCAGCAGCTTAAGCCTGCCGGGTGCTGAAGCTTTCTTT. It yields the protein CASSLSLPGAEAFF.

This clonotype appeared many times. This chain links TRBV28 with TRBJ2-5, with no clear D. Per germline, CDR1 MDHEN and CDR2 SYDVKM. V shed 5 bases and J shed 6 bases, with 13 bases lying between them. There are 13 residues in the CDR3. The chain's CDR3 is CASSPPVRKTQYF. As DNA, the CDR3 is TGTGCCAGCAGTCCTCCCGTGAGGAAGACCCAGTACTTC.

This clonotype was picked up many times. The chain carries TRBV24-1 and TRBJ2-5; tentatively, D is TRBD1 or TRBD2 (5 bases each). CDR1 is KGHDR, CDR2 SFDVKD, per germline. CDR3 length: 15 residues. The V end was cut by 5 bases, the J end by 2 bases, with 14 bases between. DNA of the CDR3: TGTGCCACCAGTGTGGCCGGGGCGGTACAAGAGACCCAGTACTTC. Residues: CATSVAGAVQETQYF.

The gene calls are TRBV11-3 and TRBJ1-1, with a tentative D call TRBD1 (6 bases). The V end was cut by 4 bases, the J end by 1 base, with 13 bases between. The germline V gene has CDR1 SGHNT and CDR2 YENEEA. The CDR3 covers 15 residues. CDR3 sequence: CASSSYTTGNTEAFF. CDR3 nucleotides: TGTGCCAGCAGCTCCTATACGACAGGGAACACTGAAGCTTTCTTT.

This clonotype was detected ten times or more. The CDR3, as DNA: TGTGCCAGTAGTATAGCGGGCAGATCGGGCTACGAGCAGTACTTC. This gives the protein CASSIAGRSGYEQYF. The chain joins TRBV19 to TRBJ2-7, with no clear D. The CDR3 runs to 15 residues. The V and J ends lost 1 base and 3 bases respectively, with 13 bases between them. Germline V CDR1 and CDR2: LNHDA, SQIVND (reference sequence).

This chain connects TRBV28 to TRBJ2-5; the D gene is possibly TRBD2 (6 bases). This CDR3 comprises 11 residues. Germline assignment: CDR1 MDHEN and CDR2 SYDVKM. Trimming removed 10 bases at V and 2 bases at J, with 8 bases between. The CDR3 DNA is TGTGCCACTAGCGAACAAGAGACCCAGTACTTC. Residues: CATSEQETQYF.